This TCR beta chain was recovered during a study of radiotherapy plus CTLA-4 blockade in lung cancer. Points from the study as a whole: Blood saw expansion of tumor-derived TCR clones after radiotherapy plus ipilimumab.

The study treated chemo-refractory metastatic non-small-cell lung cancer patients with focal radiation plus ipilimumab CTLA-4 blockade. The table lists this clone with a few counts. Its target is not known. Libraries were prepared by immunoSEQ multiplex PCR; TCRdb keeps only in-frame clonotypes and omits some of them. Here the sample spans more than 25,000 clones, roughly four fifths being singletons. The starting material was peripheral blood, obtained from a patient treated with radiotherapy plus ipilimumab. This TCR was recovered from a human donor with non-small cell lung cancer who had stable disease on radiotherapy plus ipilimumab.

The CDR3 here is CASSLVRGVVDSPLHF. The DNA for the CDR3 is TGTGCCAGCAGCTTGGTAAGGGGAGTTGTCGATTCACCCCTCCACTTT. The chain joins TRBV5-4 to TRBJ1-6, with D possibly being TRBD1 (5 bases). The ends were cut back, 0 bases at V and 8 bases at J, with 15 bases in the middle. The CDR3 is 16 amino acids. Germline V gene data show CDR1 as SGHNT and CDR2 as YYREEE (reference sequence). The whole variable domain, filled in from reference TRBV5-4 and TRBJ1-6, reads ETGVTQSPTHLIKTRGQQVTLRCSSQSGHNTVSWYQQALGQGPQFIFQYYREEENGRGNFPPRFSGLQFPNYSSELNVNALELDDSALYLCASSLVRGVVDSPLHFGNGTRLTVT.